This T cell receptor (beta chain) was profiled in a study of post-analysis software for immune sequencing data. The study's findings and limits: Controls showed lower frequencies than patients for 5 or 6 TRBV segments, and TRBV5-6, TRBV5-1 and TRBV20-1 were among these. Among multiple sclerosis patients, normalized Chao1 diversity was significantly below that of controls. Samples from a shared batch, those prepared together, strongly co-clustered by F measure.

cDNA libraries of TCR beta carried unique molecular identifiers. TCRdb independently ran MiXCR on the PCR reads; one entry per CDR3 protein. The sample lists around 700,000 distinct CDR3 sequences, approximately 59% occurring once. To note about this clonotype: The antigen is undetermined.

There are 16 residues in the CDR3. The V and J ends lost 4 bases and 3 bases respectively, with 18 bases between them. In germline, CDR1 is SEHNR, CDR2 FQNEAQ (reference sequence). This clonotype was obtained from a girl aged 2 to 9 with multiple sclerosis. The J gene is TRBJ2-5, the V gene TRBV7-9, with D perhaps TRBD1 or TRBD2 (5 bases each). Material for sequencing was blood. The CDR3 DNA sequence: TGTGCCAGCAGCTCAGGGACCCGAGCGACGGAAGAGACCCAGTACTTC. It specifies CASSSGTRATEETQYF.